This T cell receptor (beta chain) was found in a study of glioma-infiltrating T cells after dendritic cell vaccination (dated by TCRdb to about 2016). At the level of the whole study: The cohort comprised about 15 glioblastoma patients from Phase I and II dendritic cell vaccination trials, 9 newly diagnosed and 6 with recurrent disease. Patients received autologous tumor lysate-pulsed dendritic cell vaccination between about 2003 and 2012. The vaccine consisted of monocyte-derived dendritic cells cultured less than eight days with IL-4 and GM-CSF, then pulsed overnight with autologous tumor lysate. Survival after dendritic cell vaccination was correlated with TCR sequencing metrics such as TIL content and the overlap between tumor and blood repertoires. In glioblastoma patients vaccinated with dendritic cells, deep sequencing of TCR beta CDR3 regions served to measure the amount of tumor-infiltrating lymphocytes and to compare repertoires between tumor and blood. Patients received three intradermal dendritic cell vaccine injections at biweekly intervals in the arm below the axilla. What the study reported, not specific to this receptor: After dendritic cell vaccination, a higher estimated pretreatment TIL content predicted longer time to progression and longer overall survival. TCR clonality showed no direct relationship with survival, which suggests that a diverse polyclonal response may be important. The cohort was small and heterogeneous, only a few patients had full blood and tumor sets, and even fewer had initial-recurrent tumor pairs. The response model built on TCR overlap across three groups was characterized as speculative, with prospective validation still needed.

Patients were selected on the basis of adequate residual fresh-frozen tumor tissue and more than two years of available survival data. Although molecular status otherwise differed among the glioblastoma patients, no patient had an isocitrate dehydrogenase mutation. PBMC collection took place before vaccination, two weeks after the third vaccination, and at tumor progression if progression occurred. Genomic DNA was extracted with the Qiagen DNeasy Blood extraction Kit. TCRB CDR3 regions were amplified from 2 to 2.5 ug genomic DNA, or all available DNA if less, using the immunoSEQ assay. For multiplex PCR, 60 forward primers for TCR V beta segments and 13 reverse primers for J beta segments were used. To estimate reads per starting template, synthetic control templates were spiked into each sample at limiting dilution. Reads of 87 bp were generated by sequencing on the Illumina HiSeq System. The authors' pipeline ran thus. To remove PCR and sequencing errors, closely related sequences were merged with a nearest neighbor algorithm. TCR overlap was defined as the percentage of unique tumor TCR beta sequences that were also found in the peripheral blood of the same patient. TCRdb mirrors the immuneACCESS table, restricted to in-frame sequences. Some clones are absent from its copies; in checked studies, under half trace to an unresolved V gene, and the reason for the others is unknown. That table furnishes V, J and clone size, whereas the DNA furnished D and trimming. The sample data list around 89,000 clones, and 80% to 90% of these were observed just once. The ten largest clones capture about 15% of the sample.

Per the germline V gene, SGHTA is the CDR1 and FQGNSA is the CDR2. The CDR3 goes from the cysteine to the phenylalanine over 13 residues. Just CDR3 DNA is preserved here, 39 bases in frame from base 1. Cut back by 4 bases and 9 bases, the V and J ends lie 13 bases apart. Remarks on this clone: It has no known antigen specificity. Per-base quality was not reported, and no clone a single base away is much larger than it.

The TCR comes from a human donor with glioblastoma. This specimen consisted of blood, obtained before dendritic cell vaccination. The receptor chain draws on TRBV7-2 and TRBJ1-3; the D gene is possibly TRBD1, with 5 bases matching. In nucleotide form, the sequence is TGTGCCAGCAGCTCCGGGACTTCGAGCACCATATATTTT. Its translation is CASSSGTSSTIYF.